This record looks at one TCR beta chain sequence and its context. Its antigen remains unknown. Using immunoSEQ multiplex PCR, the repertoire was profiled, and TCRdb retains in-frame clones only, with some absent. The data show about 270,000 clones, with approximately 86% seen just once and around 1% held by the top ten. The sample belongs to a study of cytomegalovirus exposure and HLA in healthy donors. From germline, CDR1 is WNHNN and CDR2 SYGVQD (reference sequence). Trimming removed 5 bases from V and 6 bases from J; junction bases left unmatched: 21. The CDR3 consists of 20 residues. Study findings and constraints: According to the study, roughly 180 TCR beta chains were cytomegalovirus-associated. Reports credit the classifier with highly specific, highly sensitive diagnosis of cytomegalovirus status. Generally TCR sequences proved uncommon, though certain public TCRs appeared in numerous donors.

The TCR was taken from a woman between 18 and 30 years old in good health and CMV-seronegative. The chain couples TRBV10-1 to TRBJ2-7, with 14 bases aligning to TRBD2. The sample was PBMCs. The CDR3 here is CASSTPGLAGAARWETEQYF. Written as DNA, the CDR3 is TGCGCCAGCAGTACACCGGGACTAGCGGGGGCGGCTCGGTGGGAAACCGAGCAGTACTTC.